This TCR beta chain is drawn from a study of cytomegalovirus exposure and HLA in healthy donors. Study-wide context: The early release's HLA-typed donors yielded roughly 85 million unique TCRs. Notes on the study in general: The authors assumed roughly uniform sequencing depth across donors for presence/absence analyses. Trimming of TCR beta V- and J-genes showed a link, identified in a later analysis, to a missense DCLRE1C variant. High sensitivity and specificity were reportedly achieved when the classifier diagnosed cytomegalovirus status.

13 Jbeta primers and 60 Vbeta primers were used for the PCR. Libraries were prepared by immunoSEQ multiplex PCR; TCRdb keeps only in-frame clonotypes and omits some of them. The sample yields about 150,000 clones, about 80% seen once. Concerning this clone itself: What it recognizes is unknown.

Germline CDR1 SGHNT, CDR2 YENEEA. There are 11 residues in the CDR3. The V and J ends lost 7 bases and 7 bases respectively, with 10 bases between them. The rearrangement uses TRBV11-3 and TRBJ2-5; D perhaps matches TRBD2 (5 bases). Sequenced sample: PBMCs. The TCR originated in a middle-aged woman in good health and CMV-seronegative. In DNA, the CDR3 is TGTGCCAGCACCCGCGGAGGGACCCAGTACTTC. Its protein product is CASTRGGTQYF.